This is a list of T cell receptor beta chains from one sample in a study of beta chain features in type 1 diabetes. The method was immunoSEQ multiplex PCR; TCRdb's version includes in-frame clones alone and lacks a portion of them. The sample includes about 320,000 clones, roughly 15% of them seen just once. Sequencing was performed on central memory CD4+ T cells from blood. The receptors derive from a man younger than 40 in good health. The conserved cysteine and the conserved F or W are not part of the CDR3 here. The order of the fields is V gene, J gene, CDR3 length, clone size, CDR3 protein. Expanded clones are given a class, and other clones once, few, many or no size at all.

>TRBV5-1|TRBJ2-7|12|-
ASSPSTGTYEQY
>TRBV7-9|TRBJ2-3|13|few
ASSKTSGSTDTQY
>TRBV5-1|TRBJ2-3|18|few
ASSSPGQGPQVDWTDTQY
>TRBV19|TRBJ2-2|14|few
ASSQRRNVHSGELF
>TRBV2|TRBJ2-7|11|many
ASRPAGGYEQY
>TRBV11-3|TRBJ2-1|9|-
ASRTHNEQF
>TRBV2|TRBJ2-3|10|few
ASSWGADTQY
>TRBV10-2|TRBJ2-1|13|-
ASSPTSGVGNEQF
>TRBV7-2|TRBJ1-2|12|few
ASSPQTGDYGYT
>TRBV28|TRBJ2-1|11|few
ASSLGQANEQF
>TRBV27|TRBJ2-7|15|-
ASSLSRGVRGPYEQY
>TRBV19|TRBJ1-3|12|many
ASSNPWSGNTIY
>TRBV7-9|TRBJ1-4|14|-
ASSLGLGRRGEKLF